Listed below are T cell receptor beta chains from one sample, sequenced in a study of shared clonotypes between healthy human individuals. Profiled with immunoSEQ multiplex PCR; TCRdb holds only in-frame clones, not every one. The data show 1.5 million to 2.5 million clones, just under 95% seen once. Sequencing was carried out using naive CD8+ T cells sorted from blood. These receptors all stem from a man aged 18 to 29 in good health. Each CDR3 is given with its conserved first and last residue. A D gene is named only where the DNA matches it firmly. Clone size appears in some rows only: once, few, many, or a class for an expanded clone.

TRBJ2-5,TRBV29-1,TRBD2,14,.,TGCAGCGTTGATGCTAGCGGGTCCCAAGAGACCCAGTACTTC,CSVDASGSQETQYF
TRBJ2-7,TRBV4-3,.,15,.,TGCGCCAGCAGCCAAGCCCACTCGGTTTCCTACGAGCAGTACTTC,CASSQAHSVSYEQYF
TRBJ2-7,TRBV4-3,TRBD2,19,once,TGCGCCAGCAGCCAAGTTCCCGGTACTAGCGGGAGGAGCCCCTACGAGCAGTACTTC,CASSQVPGTSGRSPYEQYF
TRBJ2-5,TRBV7-9,TRBD2,17,.,TGTGCCAGCAGCTCTCCGGGACTAGCGGGAGATTTGGAGACCCAGTACTTC,CASSSPGLAGDLETQYF
TRBJ2-3,TRBV7-2,.,12,.,TGTGCCAGCAGCTTTGCGGACTATACGCAGTATTTT,CASSFADYTQYF
TRBJ2-7,TRBV19,.,15,.,TGTGCCAGTAGTCTAAACCGCCTGGGCAACTACGAGCAGTACTTC,CASSLNRLGNYEQYF
TRBJ2-7,TRBV10-1,.,13,.,TGCGCCAGCAGTGCGGGACTGTCCTACGAGCAGTACTTC,CASSAGLSYEQYF
TRBJ1-5,TRBV6-6,.,16,.,TGTGCCAGCAGTTACTCAACAGTTCTGGGCAATCAGCCCCAGCATTTT,CASSYSTVLGNQPQHF
TRBJ2-7,TRBV7-6,TRBD2,16,.,TGTGCCAGCAGCTTAGAACGAGCGGGAGGTTCTTACGAGCAGTACTTC,CASSLERAGGSYEQYF
TRBJ1-5,TRBV6-5,.,15,.,TGTGCCAGCAGTCCGCTACAGGGAGGCAATCAGCCCCAGCATTTT,CASSPLQGGNQPQHF
TRBJ2-7,TRBV6-1,TRBD1,12,.,TGTGCCAGCAGTTGGACAGGGTACGAGCAGTACTTC,CASSWTGYEQYF
TRBJ2-7,TRBV2,.,12,once,TGTGCTCAAACAGGCAGCTCCTACGAGCAGTACTTC,CAQTGSSYEQYF
TRBJ1-6,TRBV5-8,TRBD1,17,.,TGTGCCAGCAGCTCGGGAGACAGGGGTAAGGATTATTCACCCCTCCACTTT,CASSSGDRGKDYSPLHF
TRBJ2-1,TRBV27,.,16,.,TGTGCCAGCAGTTTAATGGGCGCGAGCTCCTACAATGAGCAGTTCTTC,CASSLMGASSYNEQFF
TRBJ2-3,TRBV7-6,.,13,.,TGTGCCAGCAGCTTAGCGGGCCCAGATACGCAGTATTTT,CASSLAGPDTQYF
TRBJ2-2,TRBV7-2,TRBD2,15,.,TGTGCCAGCAGCACTCTAGCGGGAAACACCGGGGAGCTGTTTTTT,CASSTLAGNTGELFF
TRBJ2-2,TRBV6-6,.,15,.,TGTGCCAGCAGTTACTCTACGGACTACACCGGGGAGCTGTTTTTT,CASSYSTDYTGELFF
TRBJ2-7,TRBV5-4,.,14,.,TGTGCCAGCAGCGTCACAGGGCCCAACTACGAGCAGTACTTC,CASSVTGPNYEQYF
TRBJ1-1,TRBV9,.,14,.,TGTGCCAGCAGCGTGGGGGGCCCGAACACTGAAGCTTTCTTT,CASSVGGPNTEAFF
TRBJ2-7,TRBV19,.,15,.,TGTGCCAGTAGTATAGACGCAGCCAGCTCCTACGAGCAGTACTTC,CASSIDAASSYEQYF
TRBJ1-2,TRBV28,.,17,.,TGTGCCAGCAGTCTTCAACCATTGGACGTGCCAGGGAATGGCTACACCTTC,CASSLQPLDVPGNGYTF
TRBJ2-7,TRBV30,TRBD1,15,.,TGTGCCTGGAGTGTCGGGACAGGGCTTACCTACGAGCAGTACTTC,CAWSVGTGLTYEQYF
TRBJ2-7,TRBV6-1,.,13,.,TGTGCCAGCAGTGAAGTAACCAGGGGAGAGCAGTACTTC,CASSEVTRGEQYF
TRBJ1-4,TRBV9,.,17,.,TGTGCCAGCAGCGACAGCCAACTCGACAGTCCCCAGGAAAAACTGTTTTTT,CASSDSQLDSPQEKLFF
TRBJ2-1,TRBV5-4,TRBD2,14,once,TGTGCCAGCACCGAGCGGGGGGGCCCCGATGAGCAGTTCTTC,CASTERGGPDEQFF
TRBJ2-7,TRBV5-6,.,14,.,TGTGCCAGCAGTCCCGGAGGGAGTTTCTACGAGCAGTACTTC,CASSPGGSFYEQYF
TRBJ1-4,TRBV4-1,.,16,.,TGCGCCAGCAGCCATTCGCAGGGAGTGACTAATGAAAAACTGTTTTTT,CASSHSQGVTNEKLFF
TRBJ1-1,TRBV5-6,.,13,.,TGTGCCAGCAGCTTGTACCTGAACACTGAAGCTTTCTTT,CASSLYLNTEAFF
TRBJ2-7,TRBV29-1,.,13,.,TGCAGCGTTGCATCGGCAGGGTGGGACGAGCAGTACTTC,CSVASAGWDEQYF
TRBJ1-3,TRBV4-3,.,17,.,TGCGCCAGCAGCCAAGATCGACAGGACTACTCTGGAAACACCATATATTTT,CASSQDRQDYSGNTIYF
TRBJ1-6,TRBV5-4,.,15,.,TGTGCCAGCAGCCTCGAGACAGGCGGGAATTCACCCCTCCACTTT,CASSLETGGNSPLHF
TRBJ2-1,TRBV12-2,.,17,.,TGTGCAAGTCGCTTAGGATTTGGGACTAGCCCGTACAATGAGCAGTTCTTC,CASRLGFGTSPYNEQFF
TRBJ2-7,TRBV4-1,.,14,.,TGCGCCAGCAGCCAAGATGGCGGATCCTACGAGCAGTACTTC,CASSQDGGSYEQYF
TRBJ1-4,TRBV19,.,15,.,TGTGCCAGTAGTATAGGGGCAGCAACTAATGAAAAACTGTTTTTT,CASSIGAATNEKLFF
TRBJ2-4,TRBV30,.,12,.,TGTGCCTGGAGTGTAGACGTCGGCGCTCAGTACTTC,CAWSVDVGAQYF
TRBJ2-3,TRBV27,TRBD2,15,.,TGTGCCAGCACCTTCCTTGGGGGGGGCACAGATACGCAGTATTTT,CASTFLGGGTDTQYF
TRBJ2-1,TRBV28,TRBD2,18,once,TGTGCCAGCAGTCTACCCACCCCGGGGGGAAACTCCTACAATGAGCAGTTCTTC,CASSLPTPGGNSYNEQFF
TRBJ2-1,TRBV4-3,TRBD2,17,.,TGCGCCAGCAGCCAAGATGAACCAGCGGGAGAATCGAATGAGCAGTTCTTC,CASSQDEPAGESNEQFF
TRBJ2-7,TRBV5-6,TRBD1,14,.,TGTGCCAGCAGCTTGGGGGGACAGAGTTACGAGCAGTACTTC,CASSLGGQSYEQYF
TRBJ2-7,TRBV9,TRBD1,14,.,TGTGCCAGCAGCGAGGGGGCAGGGACCTACGAGCAGTACTTC,CASSEGAGTYEQYF
TRBJ2-7,TRBV6-1,TRBD1,16,once,TGTGCCAGCAGTGAAGCGGACAGGGGCTGGGGGTACGAGCAGTACTTC,CASSEADRGWGYEQYF
TRBJ2-7,TRBV30,.,14,.,TGTGCCTGGAGTAGGCCAGGGGAAACCTACGAGCAGTACTTC,CAWSRPGETYEQYF
TRBJ2-5,TRBV6-5,TRBD2,16,.,TGTGCCAGCAGTTATGGACTAGCGGGGACCCAAGAGACCCAGTACTTC,CASSYGLAGTQETQYF
TRBJ1-1,TRBV2,.,11,.,TGTGCCAGCAGTGAAGGTGTCCTGCGCTTCTTT,CASSEGVLRFF
TRBJ2-7,TRBV29-1,.,12,.,TGCAGCGTAATTAGCGGAAACTACGAGCAGTACTTC,CSVISGNYEQYF
TRBJ2-5,TRBV14,TRBD2,18,.,TGTGCCAGCAGCCAAGATAGACTACCCGGGGGGTCCCAAGAGACCCAGTACTTC,CASSQDRLPGGSQETQYF